The 12 T cell receptor beta chains below all came from one sample that was sequenced in a study of T cell responses to AZD1222 COVID-19 vaccine. Libraries were prepared by immunoSEQ multiplex PCR; TCRdb keeps only in-frame clonotypes and omits some of them. In the table there are about 130,000 clones, approximately 94% of which are singletons. Sequencing was performed on peripheral blood, taken on day 0 of AZD1222 vaccination. Every receptor here comes from an adult in good health.

The chain links TRBV28 to TRBJ2-2, with TRBD1 matching over 7 bases. The V gene's germline CDR1 is MDHEN and CDR2 SYDVKM. This CDR3 has 17 residues. Germline trimming cut 3 bases from V and 5 bases from J; bases unmatched to any gene: 12. CDR3 protein: CASSFNRWDRLTGELFF. Written as DNA, the CDR3 is TGTGCCAGCAGTTTTAATAGGTGGGACAGACTTACCGGGGAGCTGTTTTTT.

The chain joins TRBV19 to TRBJ2-7; 10 bases agree with TRBD2. This CDR3 region has 16 residues. The germline gives CDR1 LNHDA, CDR2 SQIVND (reference sequence). V lost 1 base, J lost 2 bases, and 5 bases stayed unmatched. CDR3 sequence: CASSIGGGLATYEQYF. In nucleotides, the CDR3 is TGTGCCAGTAGTATAGGGGGGGGACTAGCGACCTACGAGCAGTACTTC.

This chain links TRBV5-6 with TRBJ2-7; the match to TRBD1 covers 7 bases. Per germline, CDR1 SGHDT and CDR2 YYEEEE. The V gene end was trimmed by 2 bases and the J gene end by 0 bases; junction bases not matched to a gene: 5. This CDR3 is built from 15 residues. The CDR3 coding sequence is TGTGCCAGCAGCTTAGGGACAGAGAGCTCCTACGAGCAGTACTTC. Protein product: CASSLGTESSYEQYF. The entire variable domain, with the rest obtained from reference TRBV5-6 and TRBJ2-7, is as follows: DAGVTQSPTHLIKTRGQQVTLRCSPKSGHDTVSWYQQALGQGPQFIFQYYEEEERQRGNFPDRFSGHQFPNYSSELNVNALLLGDSALYLCASSLGTESSYEQYFGPGTRLTVT.

The chain carries TRBV7-2 and TRBJ1-1; 8 bases align to TRBD1. CDR1 and CDR2 from the germline V gene are SGHTA and FQGNSA. With V trimmed by 6 bases and J by 7 bases, 7 bases remained unmatched. The CDR3 runs 13 residues. The CDR3 reads CASRYTGGLEAFF. CDR3 nucleotide sequence: TGTGCCAGCAGATATACAGGGGGGCTTGAAGCTTTCTTT.

The genes are TRBV6-5 and TRBJ2-7, with D perhaps assigned TRBD1 or TRBD2 (7 bases each). V was pared by 0 bases and J by 3 bases, with 12 bases between. CDR3 length equals 15 residues. Germline assignment: CDR1 MNHEY and CDR2 SVGAGI. The CDR3 is CASSYSGGTVYEQYF. The DNA for the CDR3 is TGTGCCAGCAGTTACTCGGGAGGGACAGTCTACGAGCAGTACTTC.

The rearrangement links TRBV7-9 to TRBJ2-3; D is possibly TRBD1 (6 bases). The CDR3 extends over 17 amino acids. Per the germline V gene, CDR1 is SEHNR and CDR2 is FQNEAQ (reference sequence). The V end was cut by 5 bases, the J end by 4 bases, with 22 bases between. CDR3 nucleotides: TGTGCCAGCAGCCCCGCCCGGGGAACAGGGCGTCCAGATACGCAGTATTTT. Translation gives CASSPARGTGRPDTQYF. The whole variable domain, filled in from reference TRBV7-9 and TRBJ2-3, reads DTGVSQNPRHKITKRGQNVTFRCDPISEHNRLYWYRQTLGQGPEFLTYFQNEAQLEKSRLLSDRFSAERPKGSFSTLEIQRTEQGDSAMYLCASSPARGTGRPDTQYFGPGTRLTVL.

The chain joins TRBV27 to TRBJ2-7, with TRBD2 matching 16 bases. V gave up 4 bases and J gave up 3 bases; unmatched junction bases: 9. Germline loops: CDR1 MNHEY, CDR2 SMNVEV (reference sequence). The CDR3 is 18 amino acids. CDR3 in amino acids: CASSSGLAGGGDDYEQYF. The CDR3 DNA sequence: TGTGCCAGCAGTTCGGGACTAGCGGGAGGGGGTGATGACTACGAGCAGTACTTC.

The genes are TRBV5-6 and TRBJ2-5; D is unclear. Trimming stripped 0 bases from V and 1 base from J, with 7 bases between. CDR1 is SGHDT and CDR2 is YYEEEE in the germline V gene. This CDR3 region has 14 residues. Here the CDR3 reads CASSLVGFQETQYF. The CDR3 DNA reads TGTGCCAGCAGCTTGGTGGGCTTCCAAGAGACCCAGTACTTC.

This clone was observed a single time. This chain joins TRBV12-3 or TRBV12-4 and TRBJ1-2; 9 bases line up with TRBD1. Trimming took 7 bases from V and 5 from J; bases not matched to a gene: 5. The CDR3 is made up of 13 amino acids. The CDR3 here is CASTLDRGYGYTF. The CDR3 DNA reads TGTGCCAGCACTTTGGACAGGGGTTATGGCTACACCTTC.

This sequence joins TRBV2 and TRBJ2-7; TRBD1 matches 8 bases. V was clipped by 5 bases and J by 4 bases; unmatched bases: 1. CDR3 length: 12 amino acids. The germline CDR1 and CDR2 sequences are SNHLY and FYNNEI. CDR3 sequence reads: CASSWTGYEQYF. Written as DNA, the CDR3 is TGTGCCAGCAGTTGGACAGGGTACGAGCAGTACTTC.

With regard to this clone: The same CDR3 is also encoded by other DNA sequences in this sample. The chain combines TRBV12-3 or TRBV12-4 with TRBJ1-1; D is ambiguous. CDR3 length equals 13 residues. Between the trimmed V and J ends, which lost 3 bases and 1 base, there was a span of 6 bases. CDR3 sequence: CASSLRPNTEAFF. The CDR3 DNA sequence: TGTGCCAGCAGTTTGAGACCGAACACTGAAGCTTTCTTT.

J is TRBJ2-7 and V is TRBV27, with TRBD2 matching over 14 bases. There are 14 residues in the CDR3. V lost 6 bases to trimming and J lost 7 bases; unmatched junction nucleotides: 5. Germline CDR1 MNHEY, CDR2 SMNVEV (reference sequence). Written as DNA, the CDR3 is TGTGCCAGCAGCCGCGGACTAGCGGGAGGAGAGCAGTACTTC. Its translation is CASSRGLAGGEQYF.